The following is a TCR beta chain sequence with its context. As yet, its antigen is unknown. With 8 bases clipped from V and 8 bases from J, the junction kept 11 bases outside the gene matches. CDR3 length equals 14 residues. Germline loops: CDR1 MNHEY, CDR2 SMNVEV (reference sequence). No infections or other immune events were documented during collection. The method was immunoSEQ multiplex PCR; TCRdb's version includes in-frame clones alone and lacks a portion of them. The repertoire consists of approximately 91,000 clones, with 88% occurring once and the leading ten covering 3% to 4%. The data were taken from a study of identifying expanded T cells in peripheral blood. Study outcomes and limitations: Differentially abundant clones: about 1.1 between replicates, about 15 at around 2 weeks, over 18 at four. Across healthy donors, higher total template counts meant significantly greater approximately 2-week count variance.

The sample comprised blood. The TCR was taken from a person aged 18-69 years in good health. The chain combines TRBV27 with TRBJ1-4, with 7 nucleotides matching TRBD1. CDR3 residues: CASSIRGAAEKLFF. DNA for the CDR3: TGTGCCAGCTCCATCAGGGGGGCGGCCGAAAAACTGTTTTTT.